Each of the 14 T cell receptor beta chains below was sequenced from the same sample in a study of shared clonotypes between healthy human individuals (dated by TCRdb to the early 2020s). Library prep was done by the immunoSEQ multiplex PCR assay. The table was pulled from immuneACCESS by TCRdb, which kept in-frame rearrangements only. Such tables lose some clones; where checked, under half of the loss comes from unresolved V genes, and the rest has no known cause. Here the sample has 900,000 to 1,200,000 clones; 70% to 80% occur a single time. The biggest ten clones account for 0.55% to 0.7% of the sample. Input material: memory CD4+ T cells from PBMCs. Taken with the paper, the label for cell subset or site translates to: CD45RA-negative fraction. The receptors here all came from a man younger than 35 in good health. Some clones in this sample may be carry-over from other donors' samples.

Written as DNA, the CDR3 is TGTGCCAGCACCCTTCCCCTAGGGCCCCAGCATTTT. Translating gives CASTLPLGPQHF. V usage is TRBV28 and J usage is TRBJ1-5; D unresolved. CDR1 is MDHEN and CDR2 is SYDVKM in the germline V gene. Trimming removed 7 bases at V and 9 bases at J, with 13 bases between. This CDR3 contains 12 residues.

V and J are TRBV11-3 and TRBJ2-7; D ambiguous. Germline-derived CDR1 and CDR2 are SGHNT and YENEEA. The length of the CDR3 is 12 residues. The V end was cut by 1 base, the J end by 7 bases, with 8 bases between. Here the CDR3 reads CASSLGAREQYF. The CDR3 coding sequence is TGTGCCAGCAGCTTAGGTGCGAGGGAGCAGTACTTC.

DNA of the CDR3: TGTGCCATCACGAAGGGGGCCGATGGCTACACCTTC. Amino acid sequence: CAITKGADGYTF. The genes are TRBV10-3 and TRBJ1-2; 7 bases are a match to TRBD1. The CDR3 spans 12 residues. From germline, CDR1 is ENHRY and CDR2 SYGVKD. The V and J ends lost 7 bases and 6 bases, in that order; junction bases with no gene match: 5.

The chain employs TRBV4-2 and TRBJ2-2; weak D call: TRBD2 (5 bases). The ends were cut back, 0 bases at V and 5 bases at J, with 7 bases in the middle. CDR3 length equals 14 residues. Looked up from germline, CDR1 is LGHNA and CDR2 is YNFKEQ. CDR3 sequence (DNA): TGTGCCAGCAGCCAAGATTGGAGGACCGGGGAGCTGTTTTTT. Translated: CASSQDWRTGELFF.

Concerning this clone itself: A single base separates this from a much larger clone, so it may be a read error. The V call is TRBV7-2, the J call TRBJ1-1; a weak D match, TRBD1 (6 bases). Germline V CDR1 and CDR2: SGHTA, FQGNSA. V lost 5 bases to trimming and J lost 2 bases, with 9 bases between them. The CDR3 has 13 amino acids. The CDR3 spells CASSKQGNTEAFF. DNA of the CDR3: TGTGCCAGCAGCAAACAGGGAAACACTGAAGCTTTCTTT.

CDR3 in amino acids: CAISTVPTAGHYEQYF. In DNA form, the CDR3 reads TGTGCCATCAGTACAGTGCCTACCGCAGGCCACTACGAGCAGTACTTC. The chain combines TRBV10-3 with TRBJ2-7; D remains ambiguous. This CDR3 contains 16 residues. V dropped 5 bases and J dropped 3 bases, with 20 bases sitting between them. Germline V lookup: CDR1 ENHRY, CDR2 SYGVKD.

This chain joins TRBV5-1 and TRBJ1-4; D remains ambiguous. V lost 2 bases and J lost 5, with 10 bases in between. The CDR3 length is 14 residues. Germline V gene lookup returns CDR1 SGHRS and CDR2 YFSETQ. Here the CDR3 reads CASSFGSGNEKLFF. CDR3 DNA sequence: TGCGCCAGCAGCTTCGGGTCGGGGAATGAAAAACTGTTTTTT. Full variable domain (rest looked up from reference TRBV5-1 and TRBJ1-4): KAGVTQTPRYLIKTRGQQVTLSCSPISGHRSVSWYQQTPGQGLQFLFEYFSETQRNKGNFPGRFSGRQFSNSRSEMNVSTLELGDSALYLCASSFGSGNEKLFFGSGTQLSVL.

The gene calls are TRBV5-1 and TRBJ2-1; TRBD2 matches 13 bases. V shed 2 bases, J shed 2 bases, and the junction held 1 base outside the gene matches. CDR1 is SGHRS and CDR2 is YFSETQ in the germline V gene. The CDR3 is 16 amino acids. CDR3 loop: CASSLTSGRAYNEQFF. Written as DNA, the CDR3 is TGCGCCAGCAGCTTAACTAGCGGGAGGGCCTACAATGAGCAGTTCTTC.

This clone was found once. V gene TRBV11-2 combines with J gene TRBJ2-1; 7 bases agree with TRBD2. The V segment lost 1 base and the J segment 9 bases; nucleotides outside the gene matches: 9. CDR3 length: 15 amino acids. Germline-derived CDR1 and CDR2 are SGHAT and FQNNGV. As DNA, the CDR3 is TGTGCCAGCAGCTTAGCCGGACTAGGGCTCGGTGAGCAGTTCTTC. Residues: CASSLAGLGLGEQFF.

This chain joins TRBV28 and TRBJ1-5; no firm D call. The CDR3 covers 15 residues. V was clipped by 1 base and J by 7 bases, with 14 bases between them. Germline CDR1 and CDR2: MDHEN and SYDVKM. The CDR3 DNA follows: TGTGCCAGCAGTTTATATCGAAGGGCCGAACAGCCCCAGCATTTT. Encoded protein: CASSLYRRAEQPQHF.

V gene TRBV18 combines with J gene TRBJ2-3; D gene uncertain. The CDR3 is 14 amino acids. The V gene lost 3 bases and the J gene lost 6 bases, with 13 bases spanning the gap. Germline V CDR1 and CDR2: KGHSH, LQKENI. The CDR3 protein is CASSPLVSSDTQYF. DNA of the CDR3: TGTGCCAGCTCACCTCTCGTCTCGTCGGATACGCAGTATTTT.

The chain couples TRBV28 to TRBJ1-1; 8 positions agree with TRBD1. Germline CDR1 is MDHEN and CDR2 is SYDVKM. The CDR3 is 17 amino acids. The ends lost 3 bases at V and 1 base at J; junction bases unmatched: 10. The CDR3 region has the DNA TGTGCCAGCAGTTTTCTTGGGTCAGGGGGCCAGAACACTGAAGCTTTCTTT. Protein sequence: CASSFLGSGGQNTEAFF.

This clone was seen just once. The CDR3 nucleotides are TGTGCCAGCATGGTGGACAGGGCAGGAAACACCATATATTTT. Translation gives CASMVDRAGNTIYF. The V call is TRBV6-1, the J call TRBJ1-3, with 8 bases identical to TRBD1. This CDR3 has 14 residues. The trim removed 7 bases at V and 4 bases at J, leaving 6 bases unmatched. The germline V gene has CDR1 MNHNS and CDR2 SASEGT.

This sequence joins TRBV5-8 and TRBJ2-7, with 7 bases that match TRBD1. Germline CDR1 is SGHTS and CDR2 is YDEGEE. V lost 4 bases, J lost 3 bases, and 1 base stayed unmatched. The CDR3 spans 12 residues. CDR3 sequence: CASSNRGYEQYF. CDR3 nucleotides: TGTGCCAGCAGCAACAGGGGCTACGAGCAGTACTTC.